The 16 T cell receptor beta chains listed next were all sequenced from one sample in a study of blood T cell repertoires in COVID-19. Here immunoSEQ multiplex PCR was the method, and the copy in TCRdb shows in-frame clones only, minus some. The sample has fewer than 500,000 clones, roughly 88% seen once. Material: peripheral blood. All receptors derive from a woman aged 30 to 39 with active or convalescent COVID-19.

V gene TRBV7-9 combines with J gene TRBJ1-2; D gene ambiguous. CDR1 is SEHNR and CDR2 is FQNEAQ in the germline V gene (reference sequence). The ends were cut back, 0 bases at V and 2 bases at J, with 13 bases in the middle. This CDR3 is 16 amino acids long. This CDR3 reads CASSLAHGDSNYGYTF. The CDR3 bases are TGTGCCAGCAGCTTAGCGCACGGGGATTCAAACTATGGCTACACCTTC.

The V call is TRBV9, the J call TRBJ1-2, with D possibly matching TRBD1 (5 bases). The CDR3 loop spans 15 amino acids. V was clipped by 0 bases and J by 3 bases, with 12 bases between them. From germline, CDR1 is SGDLS and CDR2 YYNGEE. The CDR3 nucleotides are TGTGCCAGCAGCGTAGATCCCAGGGTGGACTATGGCTACACCTTC. It is translated as CASSVDPRVDYGYTF.

The chain uses TRBV4-2 and TRBJ2-7; tentatively, D is TRBD2 (5 bases). The CDR3 contains 14 residues. V was pared by 0 bases and J by 7 bases, with 13 bases between. Germline CDR1 and CDR2: LGHNA and YNFKEQ. CDR3 in DNA: TGTGCCAGCAGCCAAGATTCTTACTCGGGGGAGCAGTACTTC. It is translated as CASSQDSYSGEQYF.

This clone was counted only a few times. V gene TRBV23-1 combines with J gene TRBJ1-1, with 7 bases lining up with TRBD1. TRBV23-1 has ORF status, its function being uncertain. Trimming took 5 bases from V and 1 from J; bases not matched to a gene: 7. This CDR3 is built from 15 residues. The CDR3, as DNA: TGCGCCAGCAGTAGTGGGGGACAGAAGAACACTGAAGCTTTCTTT. It specifies CASSSGGQKNTEAFF.

The CDR3 nucleotides are TGTGCCAGCAGCTTACAGGGGCAGAACACTGAAGCTTTCTTT. Its translation: CASSLQGQNTEAFF. The V gene is TRBV5-5, the J gene TRBJ1-1, with 7 bases lining up with TRBD1. Germline loops: CDR1 SGHKS, CDR2 YYEKEE (reference sequence). The junction had 2 bases not matched to a gene; V was cut back by 2 bases and J by 1 base. CDR3 size: 14 residues.

The rearrangement uses TRBV30 and TRBJ2-7; a possible D gene is TRBD1 (6 bases). V lost 0 bases, J lost 5 bases, and 20 bases lay in between. The CDR3 sequence is 16 residues long. CDR1 and CDR2 (germline): GTSNPN, SVGIG (reference sequence). CDR3 protein: CAWSVSWTRGMDEQYF. CDR3 coding DNA: TGTGCCTGGAGTGTAAGCTGGACAAGGGGGATGGACGAGCAGTACTTC.

The V call is TRBV6-5, the J call TRBJ1-3; D gene ambiguous. Per germline, CDR1 MNHEY and CDR2 SVGAGI. The CDR3 runs 14 residues. V lost 5 bases and J lost 0, with 8 bases in between. This CDR3 is CASSPSSSGNTIYF. The CDR3 DNA is TGTGCCAGCAGTCCCTCCAGCTCTGGAAACACCATATATTTT.

V usage is TRBV5-1 and J usage is TRBJ2-1; 9 bases are shared with TRBD2. The V gene's germline CDR1 is SGHRS and CDR2 YFSETQ. The CDR3 is made up of 14 amino acids. V lost 5 bases to trimming and J lost 6 bases; unmatched junction nucleotides: 6. CDR3 sequence: CASSSGGSGNEQFF. The CDR3 nucleotides read TGCGCCAGCAGTAGCGGGGGCTCCGGCAATGAGCAGTTCTTC.

The rearrangement uses TRBV19 and TRBJ1-4; no clear D gene. The CDR3 covers 13 residues. Trimming stripped 4 bases from V and 0 bases from J, with 3 bases between. Germline values: CDR1 LNHDA, CDR2 SQIVND (reference sequence). The CDR3 here is CASSRATNEKLFF. In nucleotides, the CDR3 is TGTGCCAGTAGTAGAGCAACTAATGAAAAACTGTTTTTT.

The chain couples TRBV3-1 (or the pseudogene TRBV3-2) to TRBJ1-1, with D hard to call. The CDR3 has 17 residues. Germline CDR1 LGHDT, CDR2 YNNKEL (reference sequence). V lost 2 bases and J 4 bases, leaving 20 bases between the germline ends. Here the CDR3 DNA reads TGTGCCAGCAGCCAAAATCCGCGGTCCGACTACTTCACTGAAGCTTTCTTT. Translating it yields CASSQNPRSDYFTEAFF.

This chain joins TRBV20-1 and TRBJ2-5; D remains ambiguous. Looked up from germline, CDR1 is DFQATT and CDR2 is SNEGSKA (reference sequence). V shed 3 bases and J shed 5 bases, with 13 bases lying between them. The CDR3 covers 13 residues. CDR3 loop: CSASPGSGETQYF. For the CDR3, the DNA is TGCAGTGCTAGTCCCGGGTCTGGGGAGACCCAGTACTTC.

The chain employs TRBV4-1 and TRBJ1-1; D ambiguous. The CDR3 runs to 15 residues. V lost 1 base, J lost 2 bases, and 11 bases lay in between. Looked up from germline, CDR1 is MGHRA and CDR2 is YSYEKL. The CDR3 loop reads CASSQVGPGNTEAFF. The CDR3 DNA is TGCGCCAGCAGCCAAGTGGGCCCGGGAAACACTGAAGCTTTCTTT.

In the case of this clone: The same CDR3 is also encoded by other DNA sequences in this sample. The rearrangement uses TRBV18 and TRBJ1-1; tentatively, D is TRBD1 (5 bases). CDR3 length: 12 residues. Germline V gene data show CDR1 as KGHSH and CDR2 as LQKENI. V lost 3 bases, J lost 4 bases, and 6 bases lay in between. CDR3 nucleotide sequence: TGTGCCAGCTCACCCCAGGGCACTGAAGCTTTCTTT. Its protein is CASSPQGTEAFF.

The V and J genes are TRBV6-5 and TRBJ1-2, with 10 bases fitting TRBD1. The CDR3 has 15 residues. CDR1 and CDR2 (germline): MNHEY, SVGAGI. Losses at the gene ends were 5 bases for V and 4 bases for J; bases not matched to a gene: 7. The CDR3 bases are TGTGCCAGCAGTCAAACACGACAGGGGGCCTATGGCTACACCTTC. Protein product: CASSQTRQGAYGYTF.

The chain joins TRBV6-5 to TRBJ1-5; TRBD1 agrees at 7 bases. V lost 8 bases and J lost 0; bases outside the gene matches: 4. This CDR3 comprises 14 residues. Germline V gives CDR1 MNHEY, CDR2 SVGAGI. CDR3 protein: CASSGGYSNQPQHF. CDR3 DNA sequence: TGTGCCAGCTCAGGGGGGTATAGCAATCAGCCCCAGCATTTT.

Note on this clone: This likely came from a read error, as a far larger clone is one base away. V and J are TRBV3-1 (or the pseudogene TRBV3-2) and TRBJ2-7; TRBD2 agrees at 7 bases. The DNA end favors TRBJ2-5, so the J call may be wrong. Germline V gene lookup returns CDR1 LGHDT and CDR2 YNNKEL (reference sequence). The CDR3 is 15 amino acids. As DNA, the CDR3 is TGTGCCACCAGCTTCACTTGGGGGGGGGAAGAGACCCAGTACTTC. It is translated as CATSFTWGGEETQYF.